One sample yielded the 3 T cell receptor beta chains listed below, sequenced in a study of control samples from healthy donors and cancer patients. Generated by immunoSEQ multiplex PCR, the TCRdb table keeps only in-frame clones and is missing some. The repertoire holds about 100,000 clones, with around four fifths as singletons. The sequencing input was blood. These receptor sequences come from a man younger than 45 in good health.

The CDR3 is CASSHRTGNTIYF. The CDR3 DNA is TGTGCCAGCAGCCACAGAACGGGAAACACCATATATTTT. The chain joins TRBV3-1 (or the pseudogene TRBV3-2) to TRBJ1-3; no firm D call. Germline CDR1 and CDR2: LGHDT and YNNKEL (reference sequence). The CDR3 has 13 residues. V lost 3 bases to trimming and J lost 4 bases, with 7 bases between them.

The rearrangement joins TRBV11-2 to TRBJ2-1; D is unclear. In germline, CDR1 is SGHAT, CDR2 FQNNGV. Trimming removed 4 bases from V and 3 bases from J, with 10 bases in between. The CDR3 totals 14 residues. The CDR3 region is CASSSIDGYNEQFF. Written as DNA, the CDR3 is TGTGCCAGCAGCTCGATAGACGGCTACAATGAGCAGTTCTTC.

The CDR3, as DNA: TGTGCCAGCAGCGTAGAGGGGGCCTCCACAGATACGCAGTATTTT. Its protein product is CASSVEGASTDTQYF. The chain is built from TRBV9 and TRBJ2-3; 7 bases fit TRBD1. Trimming removed 0 bases from V and 2 bases from J; junction bases left unmatched: 3. The CDR3 totals 15 residues. The germline V gene encodes CDR1 SGDLS and CDR2 YYNGEE.